The T cell receptor (beta chain) described here comes from a study of blood T cells in healthy people across ages. Whole-study results and caveats: As age increased, TCR beta diversity per million T cells fell in a roughly linear fashion.

A second PCR of 7 to 11 cycles used a sample-barcoded 5' primer and a J-beta primer mix. TCRdb recomputed calls from the 5' RACE reads with MiXCR, one row per CDR3 protein. Of 1.8 million or so distinct CDR3 sequences in the sample, approximately 39% were seen once. Points on this clonotype: The antigen is not known.

Those donating, healthy Caucasian individuals from Russia, were aged about 6 to 100. Drawn from each donor were 8.5 to 10 milliliters of peripheral blood. Germline V gives CDR1 SGHTA, CDR2 FQGNSA. The CDR3 has 17 residues. Between the trimmed V and J ends, which lost 6 bases and 1 base, there was a span of 21 bases. Sequencing was performed on blood. The chain links TRBV7-2 to TRBJ2-5; TRBD1 or TRBD2 may be the D gene (6 bases each). This TCR was sampled from a human donor in good health. The CDR3 DNA follows: TGTGCCAGCAGGGGGGAGGTAGGGGGGCAGCTCCAAGAGACCCAGTACTTC. Its translation is CASRGEVGGQLQETQYF.